This TCR beta chain was retrieved from a study of response to subunit inactivated influenza vaccine. For this clonotype: Its matching antigen is unknown.

Germline lookup yields CDR1 DFQATT and CDR2 SNEGSKA (reference sequence). Losses at the gene ends were 3 bases for V and 7 bases for J; bases not matched to a gene: 5. The CDR3 consists of 14 residues. Study observations and caveats: Few new T cells, the authors suggested, are recruited by each seasonal influenza vaccination.

From the RT-PCR reads, TCRdb called clonotypes with MiXCR, one entry per CDR3 protein. The repertoire has around 480,000 distinct CDR3 sequences, roughly 9.8% of them found once; the top ten carry approximately 12%. This sequence was found in a man aged 45 to 65 who received an inactivated influenza vaccine. This chain uses TRBV20-1 with TRBJ2-7; 14 bases line up with TRBD2. The sample in question was PBMCs from blood, obtained more than 35 days after vaccination. The CDR3 nucleotides read TGCAGTGCTAGGGGACTAGCGGGGGTTTGGGAGCAGTACTTC. Protein sequence: CSARGLAGVWEQYF.